These T cell receptor beta chains were read from a single sample in a study of T-cell reconstitution after alpha-beta-depleted transplantation in children. TCRdb re-analysed the PCR reads in MiXCR, keeping a single row per CDR3 protein. Here the sample spans some 120,000 distinct CDR3 sequences, about a tenth being singletons. The starting material was PBMCs, obtained before TCRalphabeta/CD19-depleted stem cell transplant. The receptors originated from a boy between 2 and 10 years old with acute lymphoblastic leukemia, due to receive a stem cell transplant. Each CDR3 is given with its conserved first and last residue. Fields, in order: CDR3 DNA, CDR3 protein, V gene, J gene, clone size, D gene. D genes are given only for firm matches. Not every row has a clone size; where given, it reads once, few, many or a size class.

TGTGCCATCAGCCTCAGGGCCCCCTATAATTCACCCCTCCACTTT	CAISLRAPYNSPLHF	TRBV10-3	TRBJ1-6	NA	NA
TGCAGCGTAAAGTCGACAGATCACAAAGCTTTCTTT	CSVKSTDHKAFF	TRBV29-1	TRBJ1-1	NA	NA
TGTGCCAGCAGTTACGCAGGAAACTCCTATAATTCACCCCTCCACTTT	CASSYAGNSYNSPLHF	TRBV6-5	TRBJ1-6	few	NA
TGCGCCAGCAGCGACAGGGGATCGTATGGCTACACCTTC	CASSDRGSYGYTF	TRBV5-1	TRBJ1-2	many	TRBD1
TGTGCCAGCAGCTTCCATAGCGGGAGTGGGGAGCAGTTCTTC	CASSFHSGSGEQFF	TRBV7-3	TRBJ2-1	many	TRBD2
TGCGCCAGCAGCTTGGTTACCGGACAGTACAATGAGCAGTTCTTC	CASSLVTGQYNEQFF	TRBV5-1	TRBJ2-1	NA	NA
TGTGCCAGCAGTACCGCCACGACTCCTCCCTACGAGCAGTACTTC	CASSTATTPPYEQYF	TRBV12-3/TRBV12-4	TRBJ2-7	few	NA
TGTGCCAGCAGCGAGGGCCGTACTCAGATAGATACGCAGTATTTT	CASSEGRTQIDTQYF	TRBV7-6	TRBJ2-3	few	NA
TGCGCCAGCAGCTTACAGGGATTCAACGAGCAGTACTTC	CASSLQGFNEQYF	TRBV5-1	TRBJ2-7	few	NA
TGCGCCAGCAGCGAGGGGGCGCGAACTGAAGCTTTCTTT	CASSEGARTEAFF	TRBV5-1	TRBJ1-1	many	TRBD1